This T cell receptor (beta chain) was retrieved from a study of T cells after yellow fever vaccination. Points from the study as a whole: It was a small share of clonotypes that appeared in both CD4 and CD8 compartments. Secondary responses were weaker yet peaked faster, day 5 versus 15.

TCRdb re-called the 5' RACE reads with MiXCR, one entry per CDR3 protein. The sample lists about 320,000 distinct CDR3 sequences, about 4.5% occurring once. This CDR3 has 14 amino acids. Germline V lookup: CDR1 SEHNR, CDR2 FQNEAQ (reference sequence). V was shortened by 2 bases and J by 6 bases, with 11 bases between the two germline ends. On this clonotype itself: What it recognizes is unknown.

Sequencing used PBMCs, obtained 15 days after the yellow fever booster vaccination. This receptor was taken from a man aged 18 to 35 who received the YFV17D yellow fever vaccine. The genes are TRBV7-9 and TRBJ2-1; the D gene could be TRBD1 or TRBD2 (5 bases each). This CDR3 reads CASSLSGGRNEQFF. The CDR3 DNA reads TGTGCCAGCAGCTTAAGTGGGGGTCGCAATGAGCAGTTCTTC.